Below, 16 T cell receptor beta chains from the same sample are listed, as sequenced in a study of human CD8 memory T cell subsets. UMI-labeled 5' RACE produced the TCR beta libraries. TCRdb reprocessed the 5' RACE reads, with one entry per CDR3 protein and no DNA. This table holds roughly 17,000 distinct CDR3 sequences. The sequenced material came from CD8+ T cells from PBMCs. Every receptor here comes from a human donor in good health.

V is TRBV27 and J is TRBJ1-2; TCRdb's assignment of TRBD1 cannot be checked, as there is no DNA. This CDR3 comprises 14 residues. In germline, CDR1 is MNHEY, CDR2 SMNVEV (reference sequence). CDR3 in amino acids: CASSYGQGAEGYTF.

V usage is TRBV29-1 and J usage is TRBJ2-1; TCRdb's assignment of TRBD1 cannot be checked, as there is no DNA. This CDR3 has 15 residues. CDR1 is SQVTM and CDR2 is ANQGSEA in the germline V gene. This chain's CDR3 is CSVEGGHSSGNEQFF.

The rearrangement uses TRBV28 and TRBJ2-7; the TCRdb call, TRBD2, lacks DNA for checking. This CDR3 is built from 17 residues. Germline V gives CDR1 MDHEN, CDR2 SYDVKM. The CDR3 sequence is CASSSDSLHASSYEQYF.

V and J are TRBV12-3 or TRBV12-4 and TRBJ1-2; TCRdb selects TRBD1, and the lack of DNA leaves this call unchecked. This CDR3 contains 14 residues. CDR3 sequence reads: CASSLAGGMYGYTF.

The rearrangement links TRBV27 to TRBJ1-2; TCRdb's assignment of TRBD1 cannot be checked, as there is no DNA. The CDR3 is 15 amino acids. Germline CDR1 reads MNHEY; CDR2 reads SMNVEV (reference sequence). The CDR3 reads CASSLSRQGIYGYTF.

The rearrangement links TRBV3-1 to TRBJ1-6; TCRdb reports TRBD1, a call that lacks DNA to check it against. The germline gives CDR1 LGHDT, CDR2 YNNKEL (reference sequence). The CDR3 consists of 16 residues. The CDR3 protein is CASSQDPGTDNSPLHF.

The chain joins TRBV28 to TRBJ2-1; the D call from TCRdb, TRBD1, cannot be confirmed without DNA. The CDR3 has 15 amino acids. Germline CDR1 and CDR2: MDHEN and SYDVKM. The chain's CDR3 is CASSFIEGAKNEQFF.

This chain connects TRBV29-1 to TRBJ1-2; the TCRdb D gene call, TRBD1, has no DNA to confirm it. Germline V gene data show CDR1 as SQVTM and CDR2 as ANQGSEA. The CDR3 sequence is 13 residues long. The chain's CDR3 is CSVEDRGRNGYTF.

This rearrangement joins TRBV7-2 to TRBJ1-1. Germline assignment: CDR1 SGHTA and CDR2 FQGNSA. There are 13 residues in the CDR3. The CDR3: CASSLDGDTEAFF.

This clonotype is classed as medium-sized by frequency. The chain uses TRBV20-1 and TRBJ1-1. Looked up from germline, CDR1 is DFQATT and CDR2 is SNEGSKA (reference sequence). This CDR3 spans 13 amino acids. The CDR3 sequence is CSAREVSNTEAFF.

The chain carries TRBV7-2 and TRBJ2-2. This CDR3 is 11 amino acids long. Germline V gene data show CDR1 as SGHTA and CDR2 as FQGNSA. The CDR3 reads CASSEIGELFF.

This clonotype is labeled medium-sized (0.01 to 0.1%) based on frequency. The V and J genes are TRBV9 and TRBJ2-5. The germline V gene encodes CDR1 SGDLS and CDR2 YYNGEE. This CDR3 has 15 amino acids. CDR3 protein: CASSASLEQQETQYF.

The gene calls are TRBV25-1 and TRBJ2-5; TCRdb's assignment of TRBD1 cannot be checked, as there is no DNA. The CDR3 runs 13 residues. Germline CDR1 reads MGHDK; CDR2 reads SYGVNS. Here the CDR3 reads CASRQGGLETQYF.

This chain's CDR3 is CASSLSWEGIRNEQFF. The chain couples TRBV28 to TRBJ2-1; the D call of TRBD2 rests on TCRdb alone, since no DNA is present to check it. The CDR3 is 16 amino acids. Germline CDR1 reads MDHEN; CDR2 reads SYDVKM.

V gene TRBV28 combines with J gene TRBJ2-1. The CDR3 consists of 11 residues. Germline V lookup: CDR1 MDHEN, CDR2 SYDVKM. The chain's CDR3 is CASSQSYEQFF. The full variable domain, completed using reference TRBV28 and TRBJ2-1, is DVKVTQSSRYLVKRTGEKVFLECVQDMDHENMFWYRQDPGLGLRLIYFSYDVKMKEKGDIPEGYSVSREKKERFSLILESASTNQTSMYLCASSQSYEQFFGPGTRLTVL.

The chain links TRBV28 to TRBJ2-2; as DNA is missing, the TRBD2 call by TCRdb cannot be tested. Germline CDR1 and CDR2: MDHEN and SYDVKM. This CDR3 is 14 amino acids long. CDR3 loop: CASSLNGRGGELFF.